A few counts support the clone carrying this T cell receptor beta chain. These data are taken from a study of T-cell reconstitution after alpha-beta-depleted transplantation in children. The library targeted TCRbeta and was prepared with unique molecular identifiers. Each CDR3 protein is one row after TCRdb ran MiXCR on the PCR reads. This table holds approximately 500,000 distinct CDR3 sequences, under 12% found once. Per germline, CDR1 SGHVS and CDR2 FQNEAQ. J lost 2 bases, V lost 6 bases, and 6 bases had no gene match. CDR3 length: 16 residues. The chain joins TRBV7-8 to TRBJ2-1; 11 nucleotides agree with TRBD1. The receptor comes from a child aged 2 to 10 with inherited bone marrow failure, due to receive a stem cell transplant. The material sequenced was PBMCs, taken before TCRalphabeta/CD19-depleted stem cell transplant. The CDR3 spells CASSLDRGQPYNEQFF. Written as DNA, the CDR3 is TGTGCCAGCAGTTTGGACAGGGGGCAACCCTACAATGAGCAGTTCTTC.